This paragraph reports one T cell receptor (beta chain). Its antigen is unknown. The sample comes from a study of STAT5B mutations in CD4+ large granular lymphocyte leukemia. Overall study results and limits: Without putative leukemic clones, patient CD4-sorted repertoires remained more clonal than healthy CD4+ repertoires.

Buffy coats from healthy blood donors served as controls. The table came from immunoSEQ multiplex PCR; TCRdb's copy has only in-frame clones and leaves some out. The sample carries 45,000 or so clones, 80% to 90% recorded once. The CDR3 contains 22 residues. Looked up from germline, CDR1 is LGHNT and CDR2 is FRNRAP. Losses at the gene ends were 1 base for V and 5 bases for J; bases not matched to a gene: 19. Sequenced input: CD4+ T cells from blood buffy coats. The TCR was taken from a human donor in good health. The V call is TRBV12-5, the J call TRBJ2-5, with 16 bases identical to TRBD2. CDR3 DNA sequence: TGTGCTAGTGGTTTGGACCCGACCCGGCCCGGGACTAGCGGGAGGGCCTTTGAGACCCAGTACTTC. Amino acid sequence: CASGLDPTRPGTSGRAFETQYF.